Shown below are 21 T cell receptor beta chains from a single sample sequenced in a study of human T cells and chemical hapten exposure. Noted time point: pre-sensitization, week 0. Treatment defined: therapeutic diphenylcyclopropenone sensitization with weekly scalp DPC. TCRdb re-called the RACE reads with MiXCR, one entry per CDR3 protein. The repertoire includes 55,000 to 75,000 distinct CDR3 sequences, roughly 6.7% of them detected once, and 1.6% sits in the top ten. This sample comprised whole blood, obtained in connection with sensitization to the hapten diphenylcyclopropenone (DPC). The source of these receptors is a woman in her twenties or thirties with alopecia areata. Some clones in this sample may be carry-over from other donors' samples.

In its sample, this clonotype was seen many times. The gene calls are TRBV7-8 and TRBJ1-2; a weak D match, TRBD1 (5 bases). Between the trimmed V and J ends, which lost 5 bases and 4 bases, there was a span of 20 bases. This CDR3 spans 16 amino acids. CDR1 and CDR2 (germline): SGHVS, FQNEAQ. Here the CDR3 DNA reads TGTGCCAGCAGCCAAGGAGGTGGGGGATTCAGCTATGGCTACACCTTC. Its protein product is CASSQGGGGFSYGYTF.

This clonotype was seen repeatedly, ten times or more. The chain is built from TRBV6-5 and TRBJ2-5; perhaps TRBD1 as D (7 bases). V was shortened by 8 bases and J by 7 bases, with 20 bases between the two germline ends. There are 14 residues in the CDR3. Germline CDR1 and CDR2: MNHEY and SVGAGI. The CDR3, as DNA: TGTGCCAGCGCCCAAGGGGGCGGGGTAGGGACCCAGTACTTC. It encodes CASAQGGGVGTQYF.

This clonotype was counted ten times or more. The rearrangement links TRBV19 to TRBJ2-3; D remains unclear. The germline V and J ends were trimmed by 3 bases and 5 bases, with 9 bases remaining between them. Per germline, CDR1 LNHDA and CDR2 SQIVND (reference sequence). This CDR3 has 13 amino acids. As DNA, the CDR3 is TGTGCCAGTAGTATGCGTTCGAAAGATACGCAGTATTTT. The encoded protein is CASSMRSKDTQYF.

This clonotype appeared many times. The chain links TRBV18 to TRBJ1-1; D unresolved. Germline V CDR1 and CDR2: KGHSH, LQKENI. The CDR3 sequence is 12 residues long. With 3 bases removed from V and 5 bases from J, the gap between germline ends came to 7 bases. The CDR3, as DNA: TGTGCCAGCTCACCTTTAGGGACTGAAGCTTTCTTT. The encoded protein is CASSPLGTEAFF.

The V and J genes are TRBV6-5 and TRBJ1-3; the D is unclear. Germline assignment: CDR1 MNHEY and CDR2 SVGAGI. The ends were cut back, 5 bases at V and 2 bases at J, with 16 bases in the middle. The CDR3 is made up of 16 amino acids. The CDR3 nucleotides read TGTGCCAGCAGTCGGACCCTGGAGTCTACTGGAAACACCATATATTTT. It is translated as CASSRTLESTGNTIYF.

This clonotype was observed a handful of times. The V gene is TRBV9, the J gene TRBJ2-3; 9 positions agree with TRBD2. This CDR3 has 17 amino acids. Germline V gives CDR1 SGDLS, CDR2 YYNGEE. V was clipped by 0 bases and J by 6 bases; unmatched bases: 11. In DNA form, the CDR3 reads TGTGCCAGCAGCGTAGCCCCCCAGCGGGGGGAGCAGGATACGCAGTATTTT. It translates to CASSVAPQRGEQDTQYF.

This clonotype was found many times. The V call is TRBV27, the J call TRBJ2-1, with TRBD2 matching over 10 bases. This CDR3 is 17 amino acids long. The V and J ends lost 6 bases and 4 bases, in that order; junction bases with no gene match: 12. Germline lookup yields CDR1 MNHEY and CDR2 SMNVEV (reference sequence). CDR3 in DNA: TGTGCCAGCAGCTCGCCCCAAGCGGGGGGGCTTTACAATGAGCAGTTCTTC. It codes for CASSSPQAGGLYNEQFF.

The chain links TRBV2 to TRBJ1-5, with unresolved D. Germline V gene data show CDR1 as SNHLY and CDR2 as FYNNEI. V dropped 8 bases and J dropped 11 bases, with 22 bases sitting between them. The length of the CDR3 is 14 residues. CDR3 nucleotides: TGTGCCAGCGGTTCCCATCTAGGGAACTGGGCCCAGCATTTT. Translated, it gives CASGSHLGNWAQHF. The entire variable domain, with the rest obtained from reference TRBV2 and TRBJ1-5, is as follows: EPEVTQTPSHQVTQMGQEVILRCVPISNHLYFYWYRQILGQKVEFLVSFYNNEISEKSEIFDDQFSVERPDGSNFTLKIRSTKLEDSAMYFCASGSHLGNWAQHFGDGTRLSIL.

The rearrangement joins TRBV20-1 to TRBJ1-4; the match to TRBD1 covers 9 bases. V shed 5 bases and J 7 bases; nucleotides not matched to a gene: 11. Germline CDR1 is DFQATT and CDR2 is SNEGSKA (reference sequence). The CDR3 has 15 residues. The CDR3 spells CSASDRGRGFEKLFF. DNA for the CDR3: TGCAGTGCTTCGGACAGGGGAAGGGGTTTTGAAAAACTGTTTTTT.

This clonotype was seen at least ten times. This chain connects TRBV5-1 to TRBJ2-3; D remains unclear. The CDR3 is made up of 14 amino acids. CDR1 is SGHRS and CDR2 is YFSETQ in the germline V gene. V lost 7 bases, J lost 0 bases, and 12 bases lay in between. CDR3 in amino acids: CASAPSPSTDTQYF. In nucleotides, the CDR3 is TGCGCCAGCGCGCCCAGCCCTAGCACAGATACGCAGTATTTT.

This clonotype was counted a few times. This chain links TRBV7-2 with TRBJ1-1; D might be TRBD1 (6 bases). The germline gives CDR1 SGHTA, CDR2 FQGNSA. This CDR3 region has 15 residues. Trimming left V 3 bases short and J 4 bases short, with 15 bases between. In nucleotides, the CDR3 is TGTGCCAGCAGCTTTACGGGAGGAGGGGGCACTGAAGCTTTCTTT. Its protein product is CASSFTGGGGTEAFF.

This clonotype has a count of ten or more. This sequence joins TRBV6-5 and TRBJ1-4, with D hard to call. The CDR3 runs to 13 residues. The germline V gene encodes CDR1 MNHEY and CDR2 SVGAGI. V lost 7 bases and J 5 bases, leaving 11 bases between the germline ends. CDR3 sequence reads: CASNRGKNEKLFF. CDR3 coding DNA: TGTGCCAGCAACCGTGGGAAGAATGAAAAACTGTTTTTT.

This clonotype has a count of ten or more. The V call is TRBV6-5, the J call TRBJ1-4; weak D call: TRBD1 (6 bases). The CDR3 is made up of 15 amino acids. Trimming left V 8 bases short and J 5 bases short, with 18 bases between. Per the germline V gene, CDR1 is MNHEY and CDR2 is SVGAGI. CDR3 nucleotides: TGTGCCAGCGCAATAGGGGCAGGGGAGAATGAAAAACTGTTTTTT. The encoded protein is CASAIGAGENEKLFF.

The sample holds many counts of this clonotype. The genes are TRBV7-2 and TRBJ2-7, with D possibly matching TRBD1 (6 bases). CDR3 length equals 15 residues. Germline CDR1 SGHTA, CDR2 FQGNSA. V lost 0 bases to trimming and J lost 5 bases, with 14 bases between them. The CDR3, as DNA: TGTGCCAGCAGCTTAGCTCTATCAGGGGCCCACGAGCAGTACTTC. This gives the protein CASSLALSGAHEQYF.

This clonotype was counted at least ten times. The chain employs TRBV29-1 and TRBJ1-2; D might be TRBD1 (6 bases). The germline V gene has CDR1 SQVTM and CDR2 ANQGSEA. The germline V and J ends were trimmed by 0 bases and 3 bases, with 29 bases remaining between them. The CDR3 covers 20 residues. This CDR3 is CSVEEPEVRGSPSGYYGYTF. The CDR3 DNA sequence: TGCAGCGTTGAAGAACCTGAGGTCAGGGGTTCCCCTTCGGGGTACTATGGCTACACCTTC.

This clonotype was detected ten times or more. The rearrangement links TRBV27 to TRBJ2-7, with D possibly TRBD2 on 7 matching bases. Germline CDR1 MNHEY, CDR2 SMNVEV (reference sequence). This CDR3 is 15 amino acids long. Trimming shortened V by 6 bases and J by 3 bases, and 18 bases separated the two germline ends. The CDR3 loop is CASSPLGGGRYEQYF. The CDR3, as DNA: TGTGCCAGCAGCCCCCTAGGGGGGGGACGCTACGAGCAGTACTTC.

This clonotype occurred a few times. This chain connects TRBV2 to TRBJ1-4; 7 bases are a match to TRBD1. The CDR3 extends over 14 amino acids. Germline values: CDR1 SNHLY, CDR2 FYNNEI. V dropped 4 bases and J dropped 7; count of bases not matched to a gene: 6. This CDR3 reads CASSGTGVGEKLFF. The CDR3 coding sequence is TGTGCCAGCAGTGGTACAGGGGTGGGTGAAAAACTGTTTTTT.

This clonotype was detected ten times or more. The gene calls are TRBV20-1 and TRBJ1-2; D uncertain. Trimming cost V 0 bases and J 2 bases, with 7 bases left between them. From germline, CDR1 is DFQATT and CDR2 SNEGSKA (reference sequence). The length of the CDR3 is 13 residues. The CDR3 loop is CSARDVQNYGYTF. CDR3 in DNA: TGCAGTGCTAGAGATGTACAGAACTATGGCTACACCTTC.

Many counts were recorded for this clonotype. The J gene is TRBJ1-2, the V gene TRBV20-1, with 9 bases matching TRBD1. The germline gives CDR1 DFQATT, CDR2 SNEGSKA (reference sequence). With V trimmed by 1 base and J by 5 bases, 5 bases remained unmatched. The CDR3 covers 14 residues. The CDR3 DNA follows: TGCAGTGCTAGAGCCGACAGGGGGTGGTATGGCTACACCTTC. Its translation is CSARADRGWYGYTF.

This clonotype has at least ten counts. The chain combines TRBV6-1 with TRBJ1-1; D gene ambiguous. The CDR3 has 16 amino acids. The V end was cut by 2 bases, the J end by 6 bases, with 19 bases between. Germline CDR1 MNHNS, CDR2 SASEGT. The CDR3 region has the DNA TGTGCCAGCAGTGAACTTAGACGACCGAGGGTCCCTGAAGCTTTCTTT. This translates into CASSELRRPRVPEAFF.

The rearrangement joins TRBV3-1 to TRBJ1-6; 7 nucleotides agree with TRBD1. The V and J ends lost 5 bases and 7 bases, in that order; junction bases with no gene match: 5. Germline CDR1 and CDR2: LGHDT and YNNKEL (reference sequence). This CDR3 is built from 14 residues. CDR3 sequence reads: CASSLGQANSPLHF. CDR3 bases: TGTGCCAGCAGCTTAGGACAGGCGAATTCACCCCTCCACTTT.